The 5 T cell receptor beta chains below come from one sample, sequenced in a study of T cells after yellow fever vaccination. Via MiXCR, TCRdb re-called the 5' RACE reads, giving one row per CDR3 protein. Among a few hundred thousand distinct CDR3 sequences listed, 8% to 10% were seen once. Here the sequenced sample was PBMCs, taken on the day of the first yellow fever vaccination. The receptors were gathered from a young man who received the YFV17D yellow fever vaccine.

V and J are TRBV4-2 and TRBJ2-5; D is possibly TRBD2 (7 bases). The V gene lost 11 bases and the J gene lost 5 bases, with 18 bases spanning the gap. The V gene's germline CDR1 is LGHNA and CDR2 YNFKEQ. The CDR3 sequence is 13 residues long. CDR3 loop: CASGGGLMETQYF. The CDR3 nucleotides read TGTGCCTCCGGCGGGGGCTTGATGGAGACCCAGTACTTC.

The rearrangement uses TRBV5-1 and TRBJ1-2, with a possible D match to TRBD1 (5 bases). The germline V gene encodes CDR1 SGHRS and CDR2 YFSETQ. V was trimmed by 7 bases and J by 0 bases, leaving 13 bases between them. CDR3 length: 14 amino acids. The CDR3 loop reads CASLPGPTNYGYTF. The DNA for the CDR3 is TGCGCCAGCTTACCGGGACCGACTAACTATGGCTACACCTTC.

The chain employs TRBV28 and TRBJ1-2; no definite D call. Germline loops: CDR1 MDHEN, CDR2 SYDVKM. The length of the CDR3 is 13 residues. The V gene lost 2 bases and the J gene lost 6 bases, with 10 bases spanning the gap. The CDR3 coding sequence is TGTGCCAGCAGTTTAAGTCGGATTAATGGCTACACCTTC. As protein: CASSLSRINGYTF.

The table lists this clonotype with a few counts. This chain links TRBV20-1 with TRBJ1-1; tentative D call: TRBD1 (6 bases). Trimming stripped 5 bases from V and 5 bases from J, with 15 bases between. This CDR3 has 13 amino acids. The germline V gene has CDR1 DFQATT and CDR2 SNEGSKA (reference sequence). The CDR3: CSAVKQGLTEAFF. The DNA of the CDR3 is TGCAGTGCTGTTAAACAGGGTCTTACTGAAGCTTTCTTT.

At least ten counts were recorded for this clonotype. CDR3 loop: CASSFGQGGSYEQYF. The CDR3 coding sequence is TGTGCCAGCAGCTTTGGACAGGGAGGCTCCTACGAGCAGTACTTC. V usage is TRBV7-3 and J usage is TRBJ2-7; 8 bases agree with TRBD1. The CDR3 runs to 15 residues. The V segment lost 3 bases and the J segment 0 bases; nucleotides outside the gene matches: 4. The germline V gene encodes CDR1 SGHTA and CDR2 FQGTGA. The whole variable domain, remainder taken from reference TRBV7-3 and TRBJ2-7, is GAGVSQTPSNKVTEKGKYVELRCDPISGHTALYWYRQSLGQGPEFLIYFQGTGAADDSGLPNDRFFAVRPEGSVSTLKIQRTERGDSAVYLCASSFGQGGSYEQYFGPGTRLTVT.